The rows below give T cell receptor beta chains drawn from one sample of a study of cytomegalovirus exposure and HLA in healthy donors. Here immunoSEQ multiplex PCR was the method, and the copy in TCRdb shows in-frame clones only, minus some. The sample records 100,000 to 150,000 clones, roughly 17% being singletons. Material for sequencing was PBMCs. The receptor set was obtained from a female donor in good health and CMV-seropositive. Each CDR3 is given with its conserved first and last residue. D genes are given only for firm matches. Clone size, where shown, is once, few, many, or a class for clones that have expanded.

V gene: TRBV15
clone size: many
D gene: TRBD1
J gene: TRBJ2-1
CDR3 DNA: TGTGCCACCAGCACCCGGGACAGGGGCTACAATGAGCAGTTCTTC
CDR3 protein: CATSTRDRGYNEQFF

V gene: TRBV28
clone size: NA
D gene: TRBD1
J gene: TRBJ1-5
CDR3 DNA: TGTGCCAGCAGTCTAGGACAGGGCAATCAGCCCCAGCATTTT
CDR3 protein: CASSLGQGNQPQHF

V gene: TRBV2
clone size: NA
D gene: TRBD2
J gene: TRBJ2-7
CDR3 DNA: TGTGCCGGCTCCGACGAGGGAGGGGTCGAGCAGTACTTC
CDR3 protein: CAGSDEGGVEQYF

V gene: TRBV7-9
clone size: NA
D gene: NA
J gene: TRBJ2-2
CDR3 DNA: TGTGCCAGCAGAGTCGGCGGGTTATCGAACACCGGGGAGCTGTTTTTT
CDR3 protein: CASRVGGLSNTGELFF

V gene: TRBV27
clone size: few
D gene: TRBD2
J gene: TRBJ2-7
CDR3 DNA: TGTGCCACCTGGACTAGCGGGCAAGGCGAGCAGTACTTC
CDR3 protein: CATWTSGQGEQYF

V gene: TRBV4-3
clone size: NA
D gene: TRBD2
J gene: TRBJ2-1
CDR3 DNA: TGCGCCAGCAGCGGGTCGGGGGGGCCAGCTGAGCAGTTCTTC
CDR3 protein: CASSGSGGPAEQFF

V gene: TRBV28
clone size: few
D gene: NA
J gene: TRBJ2-6
CDR3 DNA: TGTGCCAGCAGTTTAGCGGGACGGGACTCTGGGGCCAACGTCCTGACTTTC
CDR3 protein: CASSLAGRDSGANVLTF

V gene: TRBV7-8
clone size: NA
D gene: NA
J gene: TRBJ1-2
CDR3 DNA: TGTGCCAGCAGCTTAGATCCTCTAACCGGCTACACCTTC
CDR3 protein: CASSLDPLTGYTF

V gene: TRBV30
clone size: medium-sized
D gene: TRBD1
J gene: TRBJ1-4
CDR3 DNA: TGTGCCTGGAGAGGGGGCTTTGATGAAAAACTGTTTTTT
CDR3 protein: CAWRGGFDEKLFF

V gene: TRBV2
clone size: NA
D gene: NA
J gene: TRBJ1-2
CDR3 DNA: TGTGCCAGCACGCTTCTTCGGGAGGGAGGTGGCTACACCTTC
CDR3 protein: CASTLLREGGGYTF

V gene: TRBV4-1
clone size: NA
D gene: TRBD1
J gene: TRBJ2-1
CDR3 DNA: TGCGCCAGCAGCCATCCGACAGGGATTGATGAGCAGTTCTTC
CDR3 protein: CASSHPTGIDEQFF

V gene: TRBV29-1
clone size: few
D gene: TRBD1
J gene: TRBJ1-5
CDR3 DNA: TGCAGCGTTGGCCAGACAGGGGACCCCAATCAGCCCCAGCATTTT
CDR3 protein: CSVGQTGDPNQPQHF

V gene: TRBV4-1
clone size: few
D gene: NA
J gene: TRBJ2-4
CDR3 DNA: TGCGCCAGCAGCCACCCCGTGGCAGGGCGGAACAAAAACATTCAGTACTTC
CDR3 protein: CASSHPVAGRNKNIQYF

V gene: TRBV14
clone size: NA
D gene: TRBD2
J gene: TRBJ2-3
CDR3 DNA: TGTGCCAGCAGCCAGGGAGACGGACTAGCGGACCCCACAGATACGCAGTATTTT
CDR3 protein: CASSQGDGLADPTDTQYF

V gene: TRBV5-1
clone size: NA
D gene: TRBD2
J gene: TRBJ2-5
CDR3 DNA: TGCGCCAGCAGCCTGGGACTAGCGGGAGGGGACCAAGAGACCCAGTACTTC
CDR3 protein: CASSLGLAGGDQETQYF

V gene: TRBV7-3
clone size: NA
D gene: TRBD2
J gene: TRBJ2-3
CDR3 DNA: TGTGCCAGCAGCTCCGAAGGGACTAGAGATACGCAGTATTTT
CDR3 protein: CASSSEGTRDTQYF

V gene: TRBV7-9
clone size: few
D gene: NA
J gene: TRBJ2-1
CDR3 DNA: TGTGCCAGTTCCAGGGGCGACCCCAAGCGGTCATTCTTC
CDR3 protein: CASSRGDPKRSFF

V gene: TRBV7-9
clone size: few
D gene: TRBD2
J gene: TRBJ2-3
CDR3 DNA: TGTGCCAGCAGCTTTCGTCTAGCGGGAGACGGGACAGATACGCAGTATTTT
CDR3 protein: CASSFRLAGDGTDTQYF

V gene: TRBV4-2
clone size: once
D gene: NA
J gene: TRBJ2-5
CDR3 DNA: TGTGCCAGCAGCCAAGAATTGCGAGCGGGCCAAGAGACCCAGTACTTC
CDR3 protein: CASSQELRAGQETQYF

V gene: TRBV28
clone size: NA
D gene: NA
J gene: TRBJ2-5
CDR3 DNA: TGTGCCAGCAGTTTATCGTCGGACCAAGAGACCCAGTACTTC
CDR3 protein: CASSLSSDQETQYF

V gene: TRBV4-1
clone size: few
D gene: NA
J gene: TRBJ2-1
CDR3 DNA: TGCGCCAGCAGCCAAGCTCCAGGGGCTGGTGAGCAGTTCTTC
CDR3 protein: CASSQAPGAGEQFF

V gene: TRBV30
clone size: NA
D gene: NA
J gene: TRBJ2-3
CDR3 DNA: TGTGCCCAAGGACGGGGGGCCCCCACAGATACGCAGTATTTT
CDR3 protein: CAQGRGAPTDTQYF

V gene: TRBV30
clone size: few
D gene: TRBD1
J gene: TRBJ2-7
CDR3 DNA: TGTGCCTGGAGCGGGACAGGGGGATACGAGCAGTACTTC
CDR3 protein: CAWSGTGGYEQYF

V gene: TRBV4-1
clone size: NA
D gene: TRBD1
J gene: TRBJ1-1
CDR3 DNA: TGCGCCAGCTCCTATCTGCAGGGGGCCGCACTCACTGAAGCTTTCTTT
CDR3 protein: CASSYLQGAALTEAFF

V gene: TRBV5-6
clone size: few
D gene: NA
J gene: TRBJ2-7
CDR3 DNA: TGTGCCAGCAGCTTGGGTGCCCAGGGGCCACGGCAGTACTTC
CDR3 protein: CASSLGAQGPRQYF

V gene: TRBV6-1
clone size: NA
D gene: TRBD2
J gene: TRBJ2-5
CDR3 DNA: TGTGCCAGCAATCAAGCGGGAGTCCAAGAGACCCAGTACTTC
CDR3 protein: CASNQAGVQETQYF

V gene: TRBV4-2
clone size: few
D gene: NA
J gene: TRBJ2-2
CDR3 DNA: TGTGCCAGCAGCCCCATTTCTAGCGCTTACTTCACGGGGGAGCTGTTTTTT
CDR3 protein: CASSPISSAYFTGELFF

V gene: TRBV7-2
clone size: NA
D gene: NA
J gene: TRBJ1-2
CDR3 DNA: TGTGCCAGCAGCTTAGCCGGGGATGGCTACACCTTC
CDR3 protein: CASSLAGDGYTF

V gene: TRBV4-2
clone size: NA
D gene: TRBD1
J gene: TRBJ2-1
CDR3 DNA: TGTGCCAGCAGCCAAGATTCGGGACAGGGGCATCATTTGGGCTCCTACAATGAGCAGTTCTTC
CDR3 protein: CASSQDSGQGHHLGSYNEQFF

V gene: TRBV5-4
clone size: NA
D gene: TRBD1
J gene: TRBJ1-1
CDR3 DNA: TGTGCCAGCAGCATAAGACAGGGGGGCATGAACACTGAAGCTTTCTTT
CDR3 protein: CASSIRQGGMNTEAFF

V gene: TRBV7-8
clone size: few
D gene: TRBD2
J gene: TRBJ2-7
CDR3 DNA: TGTGCCAGCTCCGTGGGAGGGGACGAGCAGTACTTC
CDR3 protein: CASSVGGDEQYF

V gene: TRBV4-2
clone size: NA
D gene: NA
J gene: TRBJ2-7
CDR3 DNA: TGTGCCAGCAGCCAAGAGAGTATCACCTACGAGCAGTACTTC
CDR3 protein: CASSQESITYEQYF

V gene: TRBV4-3
clone size: NA
D gene: NA
J gene: TRBJ2-2
CDR3 DNA: TGCGCCAGCAGCCAAGGGGCCCGGGGTCGCGGGGAGCTGTTTTTT
CDR3 protein: CASSQGARGRGELFF

V gene: TRBV9
clone size: once
D gene: NA
J gene: TRBJ2-1
CDR3 DNA: TGTGCCAGCAGCGCCCTGAGGGATGAGCAGTTCTTC
CDR3 protein: CASSALRDEQFF